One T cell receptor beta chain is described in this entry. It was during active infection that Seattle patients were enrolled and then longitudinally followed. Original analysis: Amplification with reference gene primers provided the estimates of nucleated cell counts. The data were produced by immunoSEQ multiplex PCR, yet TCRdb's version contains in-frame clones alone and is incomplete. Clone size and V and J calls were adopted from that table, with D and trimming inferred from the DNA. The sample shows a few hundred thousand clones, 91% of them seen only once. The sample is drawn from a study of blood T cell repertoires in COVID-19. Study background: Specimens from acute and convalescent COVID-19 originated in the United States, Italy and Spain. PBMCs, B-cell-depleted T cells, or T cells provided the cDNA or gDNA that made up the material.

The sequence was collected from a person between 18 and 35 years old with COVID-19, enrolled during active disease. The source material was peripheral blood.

The CDR3 region has the DNA TGCAGCGTCCGACTAGTGGGGGGGGGCAATGAGCAGTTCTTC. It yields the protein CSVRLVGGGNEQFF. This rearrangement joins TRBV29-1 to TRBJ2-1; 7 bases are a match to TRBD2. CDR3 size: 14 residues. Germline-derived CDR1 and CDR2 are SQVTM and ANQGSEA. V lost 6 bases to trimming and J lost 6 bases; unmatched junction nucleotides: 11.